These 30 T cell receptor beta chains were all obtained from the same sample, sequenced in a study of T-cell memory formation after mild COVID-19. Each CDR3 protein gets one entry after TCRdb re-called the 5' RACE reads with MiXCR. The profile shows around 320,000 distinct CDR3 sequences, less than 20% of them singletons. Sequenced sample: PBMCs or a T cell subset sorted from them (not recorded which). These TCRs come from a man aged 18 to 35 who had mild COVID-19 (a few samples of this study predate the infection). Cell type and time point are not known.

This clonotype was seen a few times. This chain uses TRBV29-1 with TRBJ2-1, with D possibly matching TRBD1 (5 bases). The CDR3 is made up of 11 amino acids. Germline CDR1 reads SQVTM; CDR2 reads ANQGSEA. The V gene lost 6 bases and the J gene lost 9 bases, with 12 bases spanning the gap. In nucleotides, the CDR3 is TGCAGCGTGGACACGGTGGGTGAGCAGTTCTTC. Residues: CSVDTVGEQFF.

The chain has TRBV7-2 and TRBJ1-1; D perhaps matches TRBD1 (6 bases). The CDR3 sequence is 14 residues long. V was clipped by 5 bases and J by 9 bases, with 19 bases between them. The germline V gene encodes CDR1 SGHTA and CDR2 FQGNSA. The CDR3 sequence is CASSQRGATAKAFF. CDR3 bases: TGTGCCAGCAGCCAGAGGGGGGCAACGGCTAAAGCTTTCTTT. The full variable domain, rest sourced from reference TRBV7-2 and TRBJ1-1, is GAGVSQSPSNKVTEKGKDVELRCDPISGHTALYWYRQSLGQGLEFLIYFQGNSAPDKSGLPSDRFSAERTGGSVSTLTIQRTQQEDSAVYLCASSQRGATAKAFFGQGTRLTVV.

J is TRBJ2-2 and V is TRBV9, with 8 bases fitting TRBD1. CDR3 length: 16 residues. J gave up 7 bases and V 3 bases, and 11 bases lay outside the gene matches. Germline V lookup: CDR1 SGDLS, CDR2 YYNGEE. The CDR3 nucleotides read TGTGCCAGCAGCGGGCTGGGCAGGGGGCGAGGCGGGGAGCTGTTTTTT. This gives the protein CASSGLGRGRGGELFF. The full variable domain, its missing parts supplied by reference TRBV9 and TRBJ2-2, is DSGVTQTPKHLITATGQRVTLRCSPRSGDLSVYWYQQSLDQGLQFLIQYYNGEERAKGNILERFSAQQFPDLHSELNLSSLELGDSALYFCASSGLGRGRGGELFFGEGSRLTVL.

The chain couples TRBV5-1 to TRBJ1-4, with 8 bases lining up with TRBD1. Germline CDR1 SGHRS, CDR2 YFSETQ. CDR3 length: 15 residues. V lost 6 bases, J lost 8 bases, and 12 bases stayed unmatched. CDR3 in amino acids: CASKQSGQGGEKLFF. CDR3 nucleotides: TGCGCCAGCAAACAGTCTGGACAGGGTGGAGAAAAACTGTTTTTT. The variable domain in full, completed from reference TRBV5-1 and TRBJ1-4, reads KAGVTQTPRYLIKTRGQQVTLSCSPISGHRSVSWYQQTPGQGLQFLFEYFSETQRNKGNFPGRFSGRQFSNSRSEMNVSTLELGDSALYLCASKQSGQGGEKLFFGSGTQLSVL.

This chain connects TRBV5-4 to TRBJ2-3, with D possibly called TRBD1 or TRBD2 (6 bases each). V gave up 4 bases and J gave up 0 bases, with 15 bases separating them. CDR3 size: 16 residues. Germline CDR1 and CDR2: SGHNT and YYREEE (reference sequence). CDR3 loop: CASSPGAAGSTDTQYF. The CDR3 region has the DNA TGTGCCAGCAGCCCGGGGGCGGCAGGGAGCACAGATACGCAGTATTTT.

The V and J genes are TRBV5-1 and TRBJ1-1, with 7 bases fitting TRBD1. Losses at the gene ends were 2 bases for V and 5 bases for J; bases not matched to a gene: 9. CDR1 and CDR2 (germline): SGHRS, YFSETQ. The CDR3 is 15 residues long. The chain's CDR3 is CASSLKGAASTEAFF. DNA of the CDR3: TGCGCCAGCAGCTTAAAGGGGGCGGCTTCAACTGAAGCTTTCTTT.

In this sample, this clonotype turned up a few times. The J gene is TRBJ2-5, the V gene TRBV5-1; D not certain. The V gene lost 4 bases and the J gene lost 1 base, with 11 bases spanning the gap. Germline assignment: CDR1 SGHRS and CDR2 YFSETQ. The CDR3 consists of 14 residues. The CDR3 DNA sequence: TGCGCCAGCAGCGTACAGAGTACCCAAGAGACCCAGTACTTC. It encodes CASSVQSTQETQYF.

This clonotype was observed many times. The chain uses TRBV13 and TRBJ2-7; D is perhaps TRBD2 (5 bases). V shed 2 bases and J shed 2 bases, with 7 bases lying between them. Germline assignment: CDR1 PRHDT and CDR2 FYEKMQ (reference sequence). The CDR3 is 13 amino acids. CDR3 region: CASSLRGTYEQYF. The DNA of the CDR3 is TGTGCCAGCAGCTTACGGGGTACCTACGAGCAGTACTTC.

This clonotype was observed a handful of times. The chain links TRBV25-1 to TRBJ1-6, with no clear D. This CDR3 comprises 18 residues. The ends were cut back, 3 bases at V and 0 bases at J, with 15 bases in the middle. Looked up from germline, CDR1 is MGHDK and CDR2 is SYGVNS. CDR3: CASSDGGRQISYNSPLHF. For the CDR3, the DNA is TGTGCCAGCAGTGACGGTGGACGCCAGATCTCCTATAATTCACCCCTCCACTTT. The entire variable domain, with the rest obtained from reference TRBV25-1 and TRBJ1-6, is as follows: EADIYQTPRYLVIGTGKKITLECSQTMGHDKMYWYQQDPGMELHLIHYSYGVNSTEKGDLSSESTVSRIRTEHFPLTLESARPSHTSQYLCASSDGGRQISYNSPLHFGNGTRLTVT.

V gene TRBV3-1 combines with J gene TRBJ2-1; 9 bases match TRBD2. With 0 bases clipped from V and 10 bases from J, the junction kept 4 bases outside the gene matches. Per the germline V gene, CDR1 is LGHDT and CDR2 is YNNKEL (reference sequence). The CDR3 is made up of 14 amino acids. The CDR3 is CASSQEVAGDEQFF. Here the CDR3 DNA reads TGTGCCAGCAGCCAAGAAGTAGCGGGGGACGAGCAGTTCTTC.

A few counts support this clonotype. V usage is TRBV9 and J usage is TRBJ2-5; D unclear. In germline, CDR1 is SGDLS, CDR2 YYNGEE. The CDR3 has 14 residues. V was clipped by 0 bases and J by 5 bases, with 11 bases between them. CDR3 sequence: CASSVDTGRETQYF. Written as DNA, the CDR3 is TGTGCCAGCAGCGTAGATACCGGTCGGGAGACCCAGTACTTC.

This chain links TRBV24-1 with TRBJ2-2, with D perhaps TRBD1 (5 bases). Per the germline V gene, CDR1 is KGHDR and CDR2 is SFDVKD. The CDR3 is 14 residues long. V lost 6 bases and J lost 5, with 12 bases in between. CDR3 sequence (DNA): TGTGCCACCAGTCAGCAGGGCCGAACCGGGGAGCTGTTTTTT. This encodes CATSQQGRTGELFF.

This clonotype was counted ten times or more. V is TRBV27 and J is TRBJ2-5, with 10 positions matching TRBD2. With V trimmed by 5 bases and J by 3 bases, 15 bases remained unmatched. CDR3 length: 18 amino acids. Germline V gives CDR1 MNHEY, CDR2 SMNVEV (reference sequence). CDR3 DNA sequence: TGTGCCAGCAGTGGTCGAGGACTAGCGGTTTTTGATAAAGAGACCCAGTACTTC. Residues: CASSGRGLAVFDKETQYF.

This clonotype was picked up a small number of times. This may come from a read error, since a much larger clone is one base off. The gene calls are TRBV7-9 and TRBJ2-1; 12 bases are shared with TRBD2. V gave up 4 bases and J gave up 5 bases; unmatched junction bases: 3. Germline V lookup: CDR1 SEHNR, CDR2 FQNEAQ (reference sequence). This CDR3 comprises 15 residues. The CDR3 bases are TGTGCCAGCAGCTCCGGACTAGCGGGGAACAATGAGCAGTTCTTC. Translated, it gives CASSSGLAGNNEQFF.

This chain uses TRBV27 with TRBJ1-5; D might be TRBD1 (6 bases). From germline, CDR1 is MNHEY and CDR2 SMNVEV (reference sequence). The CDR3 totals 14 residues. V gave up 2 bases and J gave up 6 bases, with 11 bases separating them. CDR3 sequence: CASSLHRAVQPQHF. The DNA for the CDR3 is TGTGCCAGCAGTTTACACAGGGCTGTTCAGCCCCAGCATTTT.

At least ten counts were recorded for this clonotype. The chain carries TRBV5-1 and TRBJ1-1; D is unclear. V dropped 3 bases and J dropped 4 bases, with 16 bases sitting between them. CDR3 length equals 15 residues. The germline gives CDR1 SGHRS, CDR2 YFSETQ. The CDR3: CASSYNAVLGTEAFF. DNA of the CDR3: TGCGCCAGCAGCTACAACGCCGTGTTGGGCACTGAAGCTTTCTTT.

This clonotype was observed a few times. The rearrangement uses TRBV5-1 and TRBJ1-2; no reliable D call. V dropped 4 bases and J dropped 0 bases, with 7 bases sitting between them. The CDR3 covers 13 residues. Per the germline V gene, CDR1 is SGHRS and CDR2 is YFSETQ. The CDR3, as DNA: TGCGCCAGCAGCCTGGACCCTAACTATGGCTACACCTTC. It encodes CASSLDPNYGYTF.

This chain uses TRBV29-1 with TRBJ2-3; D is perhaps TRBD2 (5 bases). CDR3 length: 12 amino acids. V lost 4 bases and J lost 4, with 9 bases in between. Germline loops: CDR1 SQVTM, CDR2 ANQGSEA. CDR3 DNA sequence: TGCAGCGTTGCGGTGGAGGCAGATACGCAGTATTTT. Protein product: CSVAVEADTQYF.

The CDR3 DNA follows: TGTGCCAGCTCACCACAGGACGCATCTGGAAACACCATATATTTT. As protein: CASSPQDASGNTIYF. The chain carries TRBV18 and TRBJ1-3; D is uncertain. Germline V gene lookup returns CDR1 KGHSH and CDR2 LQKENI. The CDR3 is 15 residues long. The ends were cut back, 1 base at V and 1 base at J, with 8 bases in the middle. Full variable domain (remainder filled in from reference TRBV18 and TRBJ1-3): NAGVMQNPRHLVRRRGQEARLRCSPMKGHSHVYWYRQLPEEGLKFMVYLQKENIIDESGMPKERFSAEFPKEGPSILRIQQVVRGDSAAYFCASSPQDASGNTIYFGEGSWLTVV.

This clonotype was seen a handful of times. The rearrangement links TRBV4-1 to TRBJ1-5; D is ambiguous. Trimming took 0 bases from V and 0 from J, leaving 9 bases between them. The CDR3 contains 16 residues. Germline V gives CDR1 MGHRA, CDR2 YSYEKL. Here the CDR3 reads CASSQDPGYSNQPQHF. As DNA, the CDR3 is TGCGCCAGCAGCCAAGATCCCGGGTATAGCAATCAGCCCCAGCATTTT.

Only a few counts were recorded for this clonotype. The chain combines TRBV3-1 with TRBJ2-3; D is unresolved. CDR1 and CDR2 (germline): LGHDT, YNNKEL (reference sequence). The CDR3 totals 17 residues. With 4 bases removed from V and 1 base from J, the gap between germline ends came to 18 bases. The CDR3 here is CASSLYSGSWGTDTQYF. In DNA, the CDR3 is TGTGCCAGCAGCCTATACTCCGGGTCCTGGGGCACAGATACGCAGTATTTT.

This clonotype was picked up a small number of times. The chain has TRBV5-5 and TRBJ1-5; 7 bases match TRBD1. Germline CDR1 SGHKS, CDR2 YYEKEE (reference sequence). CDR3 length: 14 residues. The ends lost 0 bases at V and 5 bases at J; junction bases unmatched: 2. The CDR3 reads CASSLATGDQPQHF. In DNA form, the CDR3 reads TGTGCCAGCAGCTTGGCCACAGGGGATCAGCCCCAGCATTTT.

The chain links TRBV29-1 to TRBJ1-4, with TRBD1 as a possible D gene (5 bases). The CDR3 has 14 amino acids. Trimming removed 7 bases from V and 6 bases from J, with 18 bases in between. Germline CDR1 reads SQVTM; CDR2 reads ANQGSEA. The DNA for the CDR3 is TGCAGCGCCCGGGAATCTCGGGGACATGAAAAACTGTTTTTT. Translating gives CSARESRGHEKLFF.

This clonotype was seen a few times. The CDR3 loop is CSARIGTGGFTGELFF. The CDR3 coding sequence is TGCAGTGCTAGGATTGGGACAGGGGGTTTCACCGGGGAGCTGTTTTTT. The chain employs TRBV20-1 and TRBJ2-2; TRBD1 agrees at 11 bases. The V segment lost 3 bases and the J segment 4 bases; nucleotides outside the gene matches: 7. Germline V lookup: CDR1 DFQATT, CDR2 SNEGSKA (reference sequence). The CDR3 loop spans 16 amino acids.

V gene TRBV27 combines with J gene TRBJ1-1, with D perhaps matching TRBD1 (5 bases). The CDR3 sequence is 14 residues long. Trimming removed 2 bases at V and 5 bases at J, with 12 bases between. Germline lookup yields CDR1 MNHEY and CDR2 SMNVEV (reference sequence). CDR3 in amino acids: CASSLQGRWTEAFF. CDR3 nucleotides: TGTGCCAGCAGTTTACAGGGTAGATGGACTGAAGCTTTCTTT.

In its sample, this clonotype was seen a few times. V usage is TRBV9 and J usage is TRBJ2-1; 8 nucleotides line up with TRBD1. Trimming at V came to 3 bases and at J to 9 bases, leaving 11 bases not matched to a gene. The CDR3 is made up of 15 amino acids. Germline V CDR1 and CDR2: SGDLS, YYNGEE. DNA for the CDR3: TGTGCCAGCAGCGGTCTTGCTACAGGGGGTGGTGAGCAGTTCTTC. Encoded protein: CASSGLATGGGEQFF.

The chain employs TRBV11-2 and TRBJ2-3; 9 bases align to TRBD2. The V segment lost 1 base and the J segment 2 bases; nucleotides outside the gene matches: 7. This CDR3 comprises 17 residues. Germline V gene sequence: CDR1 SGHAT, CDR2 FQNNGV. The CDR3 DNA reads as TGTGCCAGCAGCTTAGGAGTAGCGGGGGACTACACAGATACGCAGTATTTT. This codes for CASSLGVAGDYTDTQYF.

The gene calls are TRBV5-6 and TRBJ1-1, with D perhaps matching TRBD1 (6 bases). The germline V and J ends were trimmed by 5 bases and 5 bases, with 19 bases remaining between them. This CDR3 region has 15 residues. CDR1 and CDR2 (germline): SGHDT, YYEEEE. This CDR3 is CASSRRGALRTEAFF. CDR3 DNA sequence: TGTGCCAGCAGTAGGCGGGGGGCCTTGAGGACTGAAGCTTTCTTT.

J is TRBJ2-1 and V is TRBV11-2, with 9 bases matching TRBD2. Germline loops: CDR1 SGHAT, CDR2 FQNNGV. The CDR3 is made up of 17 amino acids. After removal of 1 base from V and 0 bases from J, the junction contained 4 bases not matched to a gene. CDR3 in DNA: TGTGCCAGCAGCTTAGGCCTACTAGCGGGCTCCTACAATGAGCAGTTCTTC. Its translation: CASSLGLLAGSYNEQFF.

Only a few counts were recorded for this clonotype. V usage is TRBV4-2 and J usage is TRBJ1-5, with TRBD1 as a possible D gene (5 bases). Trimming cost V 0 bases and J 4 bases, with 10 bases left between them. The CDR3 has 15 residues. The germline gives CDR1 LGHNA, CDR2 YNFKEQ. The CDR3 here is CASSQEGRGNQPQHF. The CDR3, as DNA: TGTGCCAGCAGCCAAGAGGGACGGGGAAATCAGCCCCAGCATTTT.